This is a list of T cell receptor beta chains from one sample in a study of metastatic and nonmetastatic thyroid tumors. MiXCR reprocessed the PCR reads for TCRdb. The sample has roughly 71,000 clones; roughly 18% are singletons. Source material: blood. These receptors were collected from a female donor with papillary thyroid cancer or a benign thyroid nodule (not recorded which). Some clones in this sample may be carry-over from other donors' samples. CDR3s include the opening cysteine and the closing phenylalanine or tryptophan. The D gene is left open where the match is weak. Expanded clones get a size class; other rows say once, few or many, or leave the size out.

abundance,v_gene,d_gene,j_gene,CDR3nt,CDR3aa
many,TRBV4-1,TRBD1,TRBJ1-1,TGCGCCAGCAGCCACCGACAGGGACACACTGAAGCTTTCTTT,CASSHRQGHTEAFF
NA,TRBV2,TRBD1,TRBJ1-2,TGTGCCAGCAGTCGGGACAGCTTTAACTATGGCTACACCTTC,CASSRDSFNYGYTF
NA,TRBV20-1,NA,TRBJ2-7,TGCAGTGCTAGATTGGGGGGTTTGGAGCAGTACTTC,CSARLGGLEQYF
many,TRBV20-1,NA,TRBJ1-3,TGCAGTGCTCAAAGGGCTGGAAACACCATATATTTT,CSAQRAGNTIYF
NA,TRBV27,NA,TRBJ1-5,TGTGCCAGCAGGACAGCAAATCAGCCCCAGCATTTT,CASRTANQPQHF
many,TRBV7-9,TRBD1,TRBJ1-4,TGTGCCATCCCACCCGGGACAGGGGCAAAACTGTTTTTT,CAIPPGTGAKLFF
NA,TRBV5-6,NA,TRBJ2-5,TGTGCCAGCAGCCCATACCCCCAAGAGACCCAGTACTTC,CASSPYPQETQYF
few,TRBV19,NA,TRBJ1-2,TGTGCCAGCACTGGACCTCAAAATAACTATGGCTACACCTTC,CASTGPQNNYGYTF
NA,TRBV6-1,TRBD1,TRBJ2-3,TGTGCCAGCAGTGACGGGGACAGGGTGTCCGATACGCAGTATTTT,CASSDGDRVSDTQYF
many,TRBV18,NA,TRBJ1-4,TGTGCCAGCTCGACAGACAGGCCTATCTCGTCAACTAATGAAAAACTGTTTTTT,CASSTDRPISSTNEKLFF
NA,TRBV20-1,TRBD2,TRBJ2-7,TGCAGTGCTGAACCTAGCGGGAGGGACTACGAGCAGTACTTC,CSAEPSGRDYEQYF
few,TRBV15,NA,TRBJ2-1,TGTGCCACCAGCAGCCAATCGGTAGGGGGCTACAATGAGCAGTTCTTC,CATSSQSVGGYNEQFF
many,TRBV20-1,TRBD2,TRBJ2-1,TGCAGTGCTAGAGGAAAAGGCGGGAGGGCCGCGTACAATGAGCAGTTCTTC,CSARGKGGRAAYNEQFF
many,TRBV27,NA,TRBJ2-6,TGTGCCAGCATAACGCCGGAGGCTGGGGCCAACGTCCTGACTTTC,CASITPEAGANVLTF
NA,TRBV19,NA,TRBJ2-1,TGTGCCAGTAGGTGCGGCTACAATGAGCAGTTCTTC,CASRCGYNEQFF